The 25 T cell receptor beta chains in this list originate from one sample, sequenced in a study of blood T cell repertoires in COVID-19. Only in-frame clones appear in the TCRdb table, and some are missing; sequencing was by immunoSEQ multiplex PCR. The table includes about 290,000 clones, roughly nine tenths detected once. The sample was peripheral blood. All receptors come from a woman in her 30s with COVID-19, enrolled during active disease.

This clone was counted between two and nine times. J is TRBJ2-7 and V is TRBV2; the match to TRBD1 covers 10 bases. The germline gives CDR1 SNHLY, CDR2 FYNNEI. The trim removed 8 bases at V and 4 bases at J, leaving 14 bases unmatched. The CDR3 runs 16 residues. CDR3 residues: CASHWPPGQGMYEQYF. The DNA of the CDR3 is TGTGCCAGCCATTGGCCGCCGGGACAGGGGATGTACGAGCAGTACTTC.

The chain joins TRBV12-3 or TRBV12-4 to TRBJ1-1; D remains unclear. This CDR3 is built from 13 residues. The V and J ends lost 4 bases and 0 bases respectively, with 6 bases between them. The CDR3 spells CASSYSMNTEAFF. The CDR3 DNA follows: TGTGCCAGCAGTTACAGCATGAACACTGAAGCTTTCTTT.

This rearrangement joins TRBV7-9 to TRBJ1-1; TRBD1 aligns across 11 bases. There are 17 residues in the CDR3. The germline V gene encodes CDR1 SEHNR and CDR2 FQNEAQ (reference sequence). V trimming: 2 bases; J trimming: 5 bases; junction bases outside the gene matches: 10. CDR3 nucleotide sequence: TGTGCCAGCAGCTTAAGGGGACAGGGGGTGGAGGGTACTGAAGCTTTCTTT. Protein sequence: CASSLRGQGVEGTEAFF.

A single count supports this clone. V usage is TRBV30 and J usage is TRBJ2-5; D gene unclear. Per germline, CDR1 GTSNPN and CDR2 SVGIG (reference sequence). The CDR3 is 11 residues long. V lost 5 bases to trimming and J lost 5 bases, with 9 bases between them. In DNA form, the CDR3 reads TGTGCCTGGGCCCTCGGGGAGACCCAGTACTTC. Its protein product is CAWALGETQYF.

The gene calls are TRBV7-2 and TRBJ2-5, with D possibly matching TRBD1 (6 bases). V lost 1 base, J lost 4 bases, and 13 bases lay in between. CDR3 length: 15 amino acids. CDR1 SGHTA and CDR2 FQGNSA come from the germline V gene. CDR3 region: CASSLVQGPGETQYF. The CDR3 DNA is TGTGCCAGCAGCTTAGTGCAGGGGCCGGGAGAGACCCAGTACTTC.

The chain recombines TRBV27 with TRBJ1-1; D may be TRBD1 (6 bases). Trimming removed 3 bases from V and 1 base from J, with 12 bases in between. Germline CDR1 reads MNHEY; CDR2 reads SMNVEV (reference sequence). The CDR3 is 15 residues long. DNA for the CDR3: TGTGCCAGCAGTTTGTCGGGACACCCGAACACTGAAGCTTTCTTT. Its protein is CASSLSGHPNTEAFF.

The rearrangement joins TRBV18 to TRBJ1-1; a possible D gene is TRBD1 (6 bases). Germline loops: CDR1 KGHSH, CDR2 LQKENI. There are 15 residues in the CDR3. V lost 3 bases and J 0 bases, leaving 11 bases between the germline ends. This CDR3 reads CASSPVTGLNTEAFF. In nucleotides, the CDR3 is TGTGCCAGCTCACCCGTAACAGGGTTGAACACTGAAGCTTTCTTT.

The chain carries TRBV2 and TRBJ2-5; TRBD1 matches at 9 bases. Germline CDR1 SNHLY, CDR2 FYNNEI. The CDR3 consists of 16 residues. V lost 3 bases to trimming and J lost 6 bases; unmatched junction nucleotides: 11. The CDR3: CASSDRGRTGEKTQYF. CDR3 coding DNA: TGTGCCAGCAGTGACCGAGGACGGACAGGGGAAAAGACCCAGTACTTC.

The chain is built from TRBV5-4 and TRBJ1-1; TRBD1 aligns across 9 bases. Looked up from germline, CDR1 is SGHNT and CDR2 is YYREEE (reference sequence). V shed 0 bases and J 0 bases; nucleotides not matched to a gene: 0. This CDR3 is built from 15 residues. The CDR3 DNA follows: TGTGCCAGCAGCTTGGGGACAGGGGTGAACACTGAAGCTTTCTTT. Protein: CASSLGTGVNTEAFF.

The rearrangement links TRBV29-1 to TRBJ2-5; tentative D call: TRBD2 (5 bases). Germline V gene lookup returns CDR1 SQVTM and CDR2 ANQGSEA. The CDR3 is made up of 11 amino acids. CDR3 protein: CSLLVGETQYF. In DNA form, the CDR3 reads TGCAGTCTACTAGTTGGTGAGACCCAGTACTTC.

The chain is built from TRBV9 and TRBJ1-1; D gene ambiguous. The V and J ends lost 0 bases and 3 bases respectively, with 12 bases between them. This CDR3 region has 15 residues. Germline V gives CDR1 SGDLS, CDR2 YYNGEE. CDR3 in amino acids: CASSVVPVSDTEAFF. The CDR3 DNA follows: TGTGCCAGCAGCGTAGTTCCCGTGAGCGACACTGAAGCTTTCTTT.

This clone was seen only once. CDR3 sequence (DNA): TGTGCCAGCAGTACCCCCCCCGCTTCGGGGTACGAGCAGTACTTC. This encodes CASSTPPASGYEQYF. The chain links TRBV28 to TRBJ2-7; maybe TRBD2 (5 bases). CDR3 length: 15 residues. V lost 5 bases and J 4 bases, leaving 18 bases between the germline ends. Germline lookup yields CDR1 MDHEN and CDR2 SYDVKM.

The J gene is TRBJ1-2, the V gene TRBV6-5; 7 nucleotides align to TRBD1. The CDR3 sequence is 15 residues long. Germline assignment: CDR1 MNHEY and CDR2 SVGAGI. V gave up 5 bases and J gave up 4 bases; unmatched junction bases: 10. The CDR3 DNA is TGTGCCAGCAGTCTCTTAATGGACAGGATCTATGGCTACACCTTC. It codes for CASSLLMDRIYGYTF.

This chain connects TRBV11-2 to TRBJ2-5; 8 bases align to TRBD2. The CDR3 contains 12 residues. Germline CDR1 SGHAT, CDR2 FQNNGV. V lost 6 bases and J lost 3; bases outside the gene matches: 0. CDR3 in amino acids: CASRLAEETQYF. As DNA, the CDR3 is TGTGCCAGCAGACTAGCGGAAGAGACCCAGTACTTC.

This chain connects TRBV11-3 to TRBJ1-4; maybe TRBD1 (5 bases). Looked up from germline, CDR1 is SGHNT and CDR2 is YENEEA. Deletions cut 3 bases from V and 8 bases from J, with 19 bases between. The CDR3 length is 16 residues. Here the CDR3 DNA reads TGTGCCAGCAGCTTGGGCCCTCCGGGGGTCAGCGAAAAACTGTTTTTT. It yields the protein CASSLGPPGVSEKLFF.

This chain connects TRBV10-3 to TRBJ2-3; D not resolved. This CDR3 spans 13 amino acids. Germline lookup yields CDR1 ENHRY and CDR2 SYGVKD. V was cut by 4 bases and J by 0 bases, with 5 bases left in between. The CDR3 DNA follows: TGTGCCATCAGTGTGGCTAGCACAGATACGCAGTATTTT. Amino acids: CAISVASTDTQYF.

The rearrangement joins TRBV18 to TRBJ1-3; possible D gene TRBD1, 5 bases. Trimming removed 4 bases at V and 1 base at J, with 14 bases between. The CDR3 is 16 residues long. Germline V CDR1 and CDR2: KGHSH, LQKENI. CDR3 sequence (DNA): TGTGCCAGCTCACAGCGAACGGGACTTTCTGGAAACACCATATATTTT. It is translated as CASSQRTGLSGNTIYF.

CDR3 sequence: CASSQGTSGGIYNEQFF. CDR3 DNA sequence: TGCGCCAGCAGCCAGGGGACTAGCGGGGGCATATACAATGAGCAGTTCTTC. The chain has TRBV4-1 and TRBJ2-1, with TRBD2 matching 14 bases. CDR3 length: 17 amino acids. J was trimmed by 4 bases and V by 3 bases; bases with no gene match: 5. Germline values: CDR1 MGHRA, CDR2 YSYEKL.

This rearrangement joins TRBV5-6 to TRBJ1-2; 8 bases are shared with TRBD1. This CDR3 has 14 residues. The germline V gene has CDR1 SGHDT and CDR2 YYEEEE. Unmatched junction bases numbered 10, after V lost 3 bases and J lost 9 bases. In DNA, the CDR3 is TGTGCCAGCAGCTCGGGACAGGCCGGTTTAAGCTACACCTTC. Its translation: CASSSGQAGLSYTF.

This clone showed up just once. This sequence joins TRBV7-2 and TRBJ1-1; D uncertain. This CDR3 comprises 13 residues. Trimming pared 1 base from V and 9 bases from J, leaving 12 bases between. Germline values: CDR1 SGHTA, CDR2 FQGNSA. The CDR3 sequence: CASSLERADQAFF. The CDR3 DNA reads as TGTGCCAGCAGCTTAGAGCGGGCAGATCAAGCTTTCTTT.

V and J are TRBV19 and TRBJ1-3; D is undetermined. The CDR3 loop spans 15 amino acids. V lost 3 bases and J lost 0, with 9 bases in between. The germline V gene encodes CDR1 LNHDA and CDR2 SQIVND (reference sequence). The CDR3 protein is CASSIGDFSGNTIYF. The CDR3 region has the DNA TGTGCCAGTAGTATCGGAGATTTCTCTGGAAACACCATATATTTT.

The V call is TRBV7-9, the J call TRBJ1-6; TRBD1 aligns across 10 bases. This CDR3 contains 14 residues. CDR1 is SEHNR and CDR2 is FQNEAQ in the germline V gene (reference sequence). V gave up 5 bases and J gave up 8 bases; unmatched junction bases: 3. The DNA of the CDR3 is TGTGCCAGCAGCCGACAGGGGGCGGATTCACCCCTCCACTTT. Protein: CASSRQGADSPLHF.

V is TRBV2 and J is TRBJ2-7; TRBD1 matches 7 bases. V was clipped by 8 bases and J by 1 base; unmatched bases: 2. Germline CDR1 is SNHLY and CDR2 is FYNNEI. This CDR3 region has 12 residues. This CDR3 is CASGGQSYEQYF. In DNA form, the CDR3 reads TGTGCCAGCGGGGGACAGTCCTACGAGCAGTACTTC.

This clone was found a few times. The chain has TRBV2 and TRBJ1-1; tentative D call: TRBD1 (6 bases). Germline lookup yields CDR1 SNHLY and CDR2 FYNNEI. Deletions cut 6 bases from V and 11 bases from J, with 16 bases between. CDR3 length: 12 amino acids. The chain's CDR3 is CASSGEQGPAFF. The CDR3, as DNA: TGTGCCAGCAGCGGCGAACAGGGTCCGGCTTTCTTT.

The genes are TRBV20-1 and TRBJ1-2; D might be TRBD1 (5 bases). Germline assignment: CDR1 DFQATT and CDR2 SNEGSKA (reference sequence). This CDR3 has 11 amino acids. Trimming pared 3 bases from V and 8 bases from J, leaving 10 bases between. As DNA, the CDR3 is TGCAGTGCTAGTTTGGGGCGCGGCTACACCTTC. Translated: CSASLGRGYTF.